One sample yielded the 11 T cell receptor beta chains listed below, sequenced in a study of cytomegalovirus exposure and HLA in healthy donors. A multiplex PCR was run with 60 Vbeta primers and 13 Jbeta primers. TCRdb's table, derived via immunoSEQ multiplex PCR, lists solely in-frame clones and lacks some. The table lists around 100,000 clones, 65% to 80% of them singletons. Sequencing input: PBMCs. These receptors all come from a woman aged 40 to 50 in good health and CMV-seronegative.

V usage is TRBV7-2 and J usage is TRBJ2-7; D is perhaps TRBD1 (6 bases). V lost 5 bases, J lost 0 bases, and 8 bases lay in between. The CDR3 has 13 amino acids. The germline V gene encodes CDR1 SGHTA and CDR2 FQGNSA. In nucleotides, the CDR3 is TGTGCCAGCAGCGACAGGATCTCCTACGAGCAGTACTTC. The encoded protein is CASSDRISYEQYF.

V is TRBV30 and J is TRBJ1-4; 9 positions agree with TRBD1. Germline V gives CDR1 GTSNPN, CDR2 SVGIG (reference sequence). The CDR3 has 16 amino acids. V shed 2 bases and J 8 bases; nucleotides not matched to a gene: 12. CDR3 residues: CAWSTSTGGLREKLFF. The CDR3 DNA reads as TGTGCCTGGAGTACAAGCACAGGGGGCCTTCGCGAAAAACTGTTTTTT.

The chain recombines TRBV5-4 with TRBJ2-3; a weak D match, TRBD2 (5 bases). The length of the CDR3 is 12 residues. V lost 0 bases to trimming and J lost 8 bases, with 7 bases between them. The germline V gene has CDR1 SGHNT and CDR2 YYREEE (reference sequence). The CDR3 coding sequence is TGTGCCAGCAGCTTGGGAAGCGGTACGCAGTATTTT. It encodes CASSLGSGTQYF.

The chain is built from TRBV10-2 and TRBJ1-5; D may be TRBD1 (6 bases). V was shortened by 2 bases and J by 0 bases, with 11 bases between the two germline ends. Per germline, CDR1 WSHSY and CDR2 SAAADI. The CDR3 length is 16 residues. The CDR3 loop reads CASSEGGHLSNQPQHF. The CDR3, as DNA: TGCGCCAGCAGTGAGGGGGGACATCTTAGCAATCAGCCCCAGCATTTT.

The CDR3 here is CASSPNLDGRTSPLHF. Here the CDR3 DNA reads TGTGCCAGCAGCCCCAATTTAGACGGGAGAACGTCACCCCTCCACTTT. The chain combines TRBV5-4 with TRBJ1-6; D gene unclear. Germline CDR1 reads SGHNT; CDR2 reads YYREEE (reference sequence). Trimming pared 4 bases from V and 10 bases from J, leaving 21 bases between. The CDR3 runs 16 residues.

This clone was seen only a few times. The CDR3 here is CASSRGDRVRDEQFF. In nucleotides, the CDR3 is TGTGCCAGCAGCCGCGGGGACAGGGTACGGGATGAGCAGTTCTTC. The V and J genes are TRBV9 and TRBJ2-1; 9 bases fit TRBD1. The V gene's germline CDR1 is SGDLS and CDR2 YYNGEE. With 4 bases clipped from V and 8 bases from J, the junction kept 10 bases outside the gene matches. The length of the CDR3 is 15 residues. The variable domain in full, with the rest retrieved from reference TRBV9 and TRBJ2-1, is DSGVTQTPKHLITATGQRVTLRCSPRSGDLSVYWYQQSLDQGLQFLIQYYNGEERAKGNILERFSAQQFPDLHSELNLSSLELGDSALYFCASSRGDRVRDEQFFGPGTRLTVL.

This clone was counted between two and nine times. The chain uses TRBV7-6 and TRBJ2-3; TRBD2 is a possible D gene (6 bases). V gave up 7 bases and J gave up 3 bases, with 32 bases separating them. Looked up from germline, CDR1 is SGHVS and CDR2 is FNYEAQ. The CDR3 runs to 20 residues. The CDR3: CASTARVTRGGGAGTDTQYF. The CDR3, as DNA: TGTGCCAGCACCGCACGTGTGACGAGGGGTGGTGGCGCGGGGACAGATACGCAGTATTTT.

The rearrangement joins TRBV19 to TRBJ2-3; D gene uncertain. This CDR3 spans 15 amino acids. V lost 3 bases and J lost 1, with 11 bases in between. Germline lookup yields CDR1 LNHDA and CDR2 SQIVND (reference sequence). CDR3 sequence reads: CASSMSSMGTDTQYF. The CDR3 bases are TGTGCCAGTAGTATGTCTAGTATGGGCACAGATACGCAGTATTTT.

This rearrangement joins TRBV10-3 to TRBJ1-2; possibly TRBD1 for D (5 bases). This CDR3 contains 15 residues. V shed 3 bases and J shed 5 bases, with 16 bases lying between them. CDR1 is ENHRY and CDR2 is SYGVKD in the germline V gene. As DNA, the CDR3 is TGTGCCATCAGTGATTTTCTGGGTGCAGGGTATGGCTACACCTTC. It yields the protein CAISDFLGAGYGYTF.

J is TRBJ1-6 and V is TRBV6-5, with 9 bases fitting TRBD1. V trimming: 5 bases; J trimming: 9 bases; junction bases outside the gene matches: 8. The CDR3 is 15 amino acids. Per germline, CDR1 MNHEY and CDR2 SVGAGI. CDR3 loop: CASSPGTGLGSPLHF. CDR3 nucleotides: TGTGCCAGCAGTCCCGGGACAGGGCTCGGTTCACCCCTCCACTTT.

Details on this clone: Relative to the germline gene, one junction end is altered; a read error may explain this. At the DNA level, this CDR3 is encoded by other sequences in the same sample as well. The genes are TRBV18 and TRBJ2-7; no firm D call. CDR3 size: 13 residues. Germline CDR1 KGHSH, CDR2 LQKENI. As DNA, the CDR3 is TGCGCCAGCTCACCGGCAGACTCCTACGAGCAGTACTTC. The encoded protein is CASSPADSYEQYF.